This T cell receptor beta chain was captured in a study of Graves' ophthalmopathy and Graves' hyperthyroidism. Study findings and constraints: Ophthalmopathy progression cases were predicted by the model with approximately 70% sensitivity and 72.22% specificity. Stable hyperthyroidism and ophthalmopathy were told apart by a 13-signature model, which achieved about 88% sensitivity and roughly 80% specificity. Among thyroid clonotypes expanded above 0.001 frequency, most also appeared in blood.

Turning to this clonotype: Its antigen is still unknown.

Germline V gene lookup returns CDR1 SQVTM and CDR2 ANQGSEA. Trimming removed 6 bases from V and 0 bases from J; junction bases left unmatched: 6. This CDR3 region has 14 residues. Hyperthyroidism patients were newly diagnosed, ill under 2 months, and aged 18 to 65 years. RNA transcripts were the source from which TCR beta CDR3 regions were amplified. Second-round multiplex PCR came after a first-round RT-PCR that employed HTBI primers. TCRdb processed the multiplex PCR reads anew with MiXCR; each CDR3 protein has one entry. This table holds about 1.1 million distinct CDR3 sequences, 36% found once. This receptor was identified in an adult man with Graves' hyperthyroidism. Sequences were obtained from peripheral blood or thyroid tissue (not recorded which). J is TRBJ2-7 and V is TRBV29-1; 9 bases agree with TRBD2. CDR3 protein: CSVHSGGPSYEQYF. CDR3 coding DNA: TGCAGCGTCCATAGCGGGGGCCCCTCCTACGAGCAGTACTTC.